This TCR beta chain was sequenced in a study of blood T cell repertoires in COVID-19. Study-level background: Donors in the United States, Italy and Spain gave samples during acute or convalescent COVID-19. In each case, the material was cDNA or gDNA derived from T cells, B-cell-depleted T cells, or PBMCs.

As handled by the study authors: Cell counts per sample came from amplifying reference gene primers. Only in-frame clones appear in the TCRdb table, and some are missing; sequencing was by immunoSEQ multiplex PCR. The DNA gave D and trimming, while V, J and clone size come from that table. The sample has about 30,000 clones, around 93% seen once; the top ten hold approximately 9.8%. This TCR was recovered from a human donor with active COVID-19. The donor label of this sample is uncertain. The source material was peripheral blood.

The CDR3 DNA reads as TGTGCCAGCAGCCCCGTTCGCCAAGAGACCCAGTACTTC. As protein: CASSPVRQETQYF. The J gene is TRBJ2-5, the V gene TRBV6-5, with no clear D. Trimming pared 6 bases from V and 1 base from J, leaving 9 bases between. This CDR3 comprises 13 residues. The germline V gene has CDR1 MNHEY and CDR2 SVGAGI.